This entry features one T cell receptor beta chain sequence. Its specificity is unknown. These data are taken from a study of human T cells and chemical hapten exposure. Overall study findings and caveats: Expanded TCRs formed significantly more large CDR3 similarity clusters than controls.

Per germline, CDR1 DFQATT and CDR2 SNEGSKA (reference sequence). The CDR3 loop spans 12 amino acids. The V and J ends lost 0 bases and 14 bases respectively, with 14 bases between them. The time point here: pre-sensitization, week 0. The treatment was: therapeutic diphenylcyclopropenone sensitization with weekly scalp DPC. Samples of blood were obtained prior to the application of each patch test. TCRdb passed the RACE reads through MiXCR, listing each CDR3 protein once. The top ten clones hold roughly a tenth of a sample with about 53,000 distinct CDR3 sequences, 9.5% to 10% of them seen once. The TCR sequence derives from a man between 40 and 49 years old with alopecia areata. Some clones in this sample may be carry-over from other donors' samples. The V call is TRBV20-1, the J call TRBJ2-1; a weak D match, TRBD2 (5 bases). The specimen was whole blood, collected in connection with sensitization to the hapten diphenylcyclopropenone (DPC). For the CDR3, the DNA is TGCAGTGCTAGAGATCGACCCCCCGGGGAGTTCTTC. The encoded protein is CSARDRPPGEFF.